This T cell receptor beta chain was sequenced in a study of identical twins. Study-level findings and limits: Invariant T cells like MAIT and iNKT could partly confound the zero-insertion analyses.

Points on this clonotype: Its antigen is unknown.

A universal primer site was created by template switching, with the cDNA bearing unique molecular identifiers. From the 5' RACE reads, TCRdb called clonotypes with MiXCR, one entry per CDR3 protein. This sample has 450,000 to 600,000 distinct CDR3 sequences, with about 22% found just once. Trimming removed 2 bases at V and 2 bases at J, with 13 bases between. CDR3 size: 16 residues. The germline gives CDR1 MNHEY, CDR2 SVGAGI. These data were also reused for a study on yellow fever vaccine responses in identical twins. That investigation notes: Twins showed a vaccine T cell response that reportedly seemed partly convergent, partly personalized.

This sequence was found in a woman aged 18-29 years in good health. The sequenced sample was CD4+ T cells sorted from blood. The chain uses TRBV6-5 and TRBJ2-1; D is ambiguous. The CDR3 region is CASSYHYSGTYNEQFF. The CDR3 nucleotides read TGTGCCAGCAGTTACCATTATAGTGGAACCTACAATGAGCAGTTCTTC.